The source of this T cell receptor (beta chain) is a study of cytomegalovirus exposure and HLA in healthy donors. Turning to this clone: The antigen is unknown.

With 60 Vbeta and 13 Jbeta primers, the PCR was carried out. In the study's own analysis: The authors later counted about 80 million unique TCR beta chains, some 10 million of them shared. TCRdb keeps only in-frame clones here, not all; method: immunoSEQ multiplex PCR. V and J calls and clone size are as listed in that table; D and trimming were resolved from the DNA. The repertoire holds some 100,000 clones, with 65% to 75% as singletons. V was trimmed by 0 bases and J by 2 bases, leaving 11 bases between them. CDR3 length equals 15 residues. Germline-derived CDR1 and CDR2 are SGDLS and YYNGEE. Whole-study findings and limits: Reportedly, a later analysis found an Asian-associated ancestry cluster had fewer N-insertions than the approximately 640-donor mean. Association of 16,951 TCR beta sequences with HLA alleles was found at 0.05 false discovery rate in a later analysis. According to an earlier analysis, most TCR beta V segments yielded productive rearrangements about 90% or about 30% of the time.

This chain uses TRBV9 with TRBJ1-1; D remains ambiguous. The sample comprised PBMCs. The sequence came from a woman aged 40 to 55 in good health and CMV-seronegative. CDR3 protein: CASSVVSRINTEAFF. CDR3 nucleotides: TGTGCCAGCAGCGTAGTAAGCAGGATCAACACTGAAGCTTTCTTT.